The 2 T cell receptor beta chains below come from one sample, sequenced in a study of cytotoxic CD8 clonotypes in ibrutinib-treated CLL. Generated by immunoSEQ multiplex PCR, the TCRdb table keeps only in-frame clones and is missing some. The sample yields fewer than 400,000 clones, 67% seen once. Material: PBMCs, obtained after 36 months of ibrutinib treatment. All receptors come from a human donor with chronic lymphocytic leukemia.

This clone appeared a few times. The chain recombines TRBV7-2 with TRBJ2-1, with D perhaps matching TRBD1 (6 bases). V lost 5 bases and J lost 8, with 16 bases in between. The CDR3 has 14 amino acids. The germline CDR1 and CDR2 sequences are SGHTA and FQGNSA. The CDR3 sequence is CASSDTRGSYEQFF. In DNA form, the CDR3 reads TGTGCCAGCAGCGACACGAGGGGGAGCTATGAGCAGTTCTTC.

Only a few counts were recorded for this clone. This CDR3 is CASSVGIAGAQETQYF. The CDR3 coding sequence is TGTGCCAGCAGCGTAGGGATAGCGGGGGCACAAGAGACCCAGTACTTC. The rearrangement links TRBV9 to TRBJ2-5, with TRBD2 identical over 9 bases. The V gene's germline CDR1 is SGDLS and CDR2 YYNGEE. V lost 0 bases to trimming and J lost 2 bases; unmatched junction nucleotides: 5. This CDR3 has 16 amino acids. The variable domain in full, completed from reference TRBV9 and TRBJ2-5, reads DSGVTQTPKHLITATGQRVTLRCSPRSGDLSVYWYQQSLDQGLQFLIQYYNGEERAKGNILERFSAQQFPDLHSELNLSSLELGDSALYFCASSVGIAGAQETQYFGPGTRLLVL.